The 8 T cell receptor beta chains below were found in one sample sequenced in a study of T-cell reconstitution after alpha-beta-depleted transplantation in children. Unique molecular identifiers were incorporated when the TCRbeta library was constructed. Using its own MiXCR run on the PCR reads, TCRdb lists one record per CDR3 protein. The sample includes 200,000 or so distinct CDR3 sequences, roughly 9.1% of them seen just once. The sample in question was PBMCs, mostly from graft donor cells, obtained 360 days after TCRalphabeta/CD19-depleted stem cell transplant. These receptors were obtained from a male patient between 2 and 9 years old who had a stem cell transplant for acute myeloid leukemia, so the T cells may come from the graft donor.

This clonotype was counted many times. CDR3 DNA: TGCAGCGTTGTAGGAGGGTCGGAGACCCAGTACTTC. This sequence encodes CSVVGGSETQYF. V is TRBV29-1 and J is TRBJ2-5; tentative D call: TRBD2 (6 bases). CDR3 length: 12 amino acids. Germline V lookup: CDR1 SQVTM, CDR2 ANQGSEA. The V end was cut by 4 bases, the J end by 5 bases, with 11 bases between.

As to this clonotype: Lacking the conserved final phenylalanine or tryptophan, this CDR3 likely reflects a read error. The V call is TRBV6-2 or TRBV6-3, the J call TRBJ2-1; D is perhaps TRBD2 (6 bases). The CDR3 covers 15 residues. The ends were cut back, 7 bases at V and 0 bases at J, with 13 bases in the middle. The V gene's germline CDR1 is MNHEY and CDR2 SVGEGT. The CDR3 DNA follows: TGTGCCAGCACACTAGCACCGAGCTCCTACAATGAGCAGTTCTTG. It translates to CASTLAPSSYNEQFL.

The chain is built from TRBV5-1 and TRBJ2-2; the D gene could be TRBD1 or TRBD2 (5 bases each). V lost 4 bases and J 6 bases, leaving 10 bases between the germline ends. This CDR3 region has 13 residues. CDR1 and CDR2 (germline): SGHRS, YFSETQ. CDR3 amino acids: CASSEGTAGELFF. Here the CDR3 DNA reads TGCGCCAGCAGCGAGGGGACGGCCGGGGAGCTGTTTTTT.

This clonotype was observed a handful of times. The chain uses TRBV10-3 and TRBJ1-1; no reliable D call. Germline assignment: CDR1 ENHRY and CDR2 SYGVKD. The V end was cut by 8 bases, the J end by 0 bases, with 10 bases between. The CDR3 extends over 13 amino acids. The CDR3 DNA reads TGTGCCATCGCGGAACAATTGAACACTGAAGCTTTCTTT. This codes for CAIAEQLNTEAFF.

The sample holds many counts of this clonotype. This rearrangement joins TRBV7-2 to TRBJ1-5; 8 bases line up with TRBD1. CDR3 length: 16 amino acids. CDR1 and CDR2 (germline): SGHTA, FQGNSA. Unmatched junction bases numbered 11, after V lost 5 bases and J lost 5 bases. CDR3 sequence (DNA): TGTGCCAGCAGCGTAGTCGGGACAGGTCGAGATCAGCCCCAGCATTTT. Translation gives CASSVVGTGRDQPQHF.

The rearrangement joins TRBV11-2 to TRBJ2-2; D gene ambiguous. V lost 5 bases to trimming and J lost 10 bases, with 8 bases between them. The CDR3 spans 11 residues. CDR1 and CDR2 from the germline V gene are SGHAT and FQNNGV. The CDR3 here is CASSVRKELFF. In DNA, the CDR3 is TGTGCCAGCAGCGTACGTAAGGAGCTGTTTTTT.

This clonotype has just a few counts. CDR3 region: CASSLWQGLNTEAFF. The CDR3 coding sequence is TGTGCCAGCAGTTTATGGCAGGGGTTGAACACTGAAGCTTTCTTT. The chain recombines TRBV12-3 or TRBV12-4 with TRBJ1-1, with D tentatively TRBD1 (6 bases). Trimming stripped 2 bases from V and 0 bases from J, with 10 bases between. CDR3 length equals 15 residues.

This chain links TRBV27 with TRBJ2-6; D remains ambiguous. CDR3 length equals 16 residues. Germline-derived CDR1 and CDR2 are MNHEY and SMNVEV (reference sequence). V shed 5 bases and J shed 0 bases, with 11 bases lying between them. The CDR3 loop is CASSKSRPSGANVLTF. CDR3 bases: TGTGCCAGCAGTAAATCGCGCCCCTCTGGGGCCAACGTCCTGACTTTC.